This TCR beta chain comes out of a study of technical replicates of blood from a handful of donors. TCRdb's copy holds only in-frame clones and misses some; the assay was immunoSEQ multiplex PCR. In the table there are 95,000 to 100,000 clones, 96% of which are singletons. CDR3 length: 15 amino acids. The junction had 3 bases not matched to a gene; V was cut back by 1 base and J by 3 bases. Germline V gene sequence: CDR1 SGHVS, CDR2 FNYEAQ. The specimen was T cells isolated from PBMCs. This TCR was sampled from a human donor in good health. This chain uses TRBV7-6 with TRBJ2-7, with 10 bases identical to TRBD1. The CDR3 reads CASSLVDRGDYEQYF. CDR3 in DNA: TGTGCCAGCAGCTTAGTGGACAGGGGGGACTACGAGCAGTACTTC. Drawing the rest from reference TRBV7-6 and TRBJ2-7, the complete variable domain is GAGVSQSPRYKVTKRGQDVALRCDPISGHVSLYWYRQALGQGPEFLTYFNYEAQQDKSGLPNDRFSAERPEGSISTLTIQRTEQRDSAMYRCASSLVDRGDYEQYFGPGTRLTVT.